The T cell receptor (beta chain) described here comes from a study of CD8 T cells in ankylosing spondylitis. Making the TCR beta libraries involved quantitative 5'-RACE with molecular barcodes. TCRdb reprocessed the 5' RACE reads via MiXCR and lists one record per CDR3 protein. The sample holds about 800,000 distinct CDR3 sequences, about an eighth seen once. Study-level findings and limits: Disease-linked clones reportedly concentrated significantly in matched ankylosing spondylitis synovial fluid. It appeared that ankylosing spondylitis blood was characterized by a TCR beta motif of roughly 8 highly homologous variants. Before this, some motif variants had been reported in reactive arthritis synovial fluid and blood.

V shed 5 bases, J shed 5 bases, and the junction held 8 bases outside the gene matches. CDR3 length equals 14 residues. CDR1 is SGHRS, CDR2 YFSETQ, per germline. This clonotype appeared a few times. Its specificity is not known. This receptor was identified in a male donor with ankylosing spondylitis. Sequences were obtained from blood, either unsorted or a sorted T cell fraction (not recorded which). The chain couples TRBV5-1 to TRBJ2-7, with 9 bases fitting TRBD1. CDR3 sequence reads: CASRRDRVLHEQYF. The DNA of the CDR3 is TGCGCCAGCAGGCGGGACAGGGTGCTTCACGAGCAGTACTTC.